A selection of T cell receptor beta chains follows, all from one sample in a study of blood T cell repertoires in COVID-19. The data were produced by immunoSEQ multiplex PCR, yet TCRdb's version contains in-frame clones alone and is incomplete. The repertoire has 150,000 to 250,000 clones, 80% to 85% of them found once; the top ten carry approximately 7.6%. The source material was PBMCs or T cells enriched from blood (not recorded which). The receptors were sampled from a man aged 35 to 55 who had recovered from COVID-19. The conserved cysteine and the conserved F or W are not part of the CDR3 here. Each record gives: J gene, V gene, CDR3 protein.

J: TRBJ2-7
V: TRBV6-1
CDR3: ASSEAFFSFSYEQY

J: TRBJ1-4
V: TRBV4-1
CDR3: ASSHHSPNEKLF

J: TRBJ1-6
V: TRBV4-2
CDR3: ASSQVSFRGTYNSPLH

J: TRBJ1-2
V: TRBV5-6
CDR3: ASTGTVFYGYT

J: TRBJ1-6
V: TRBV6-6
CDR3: ASSRRTGVNKDSPLH

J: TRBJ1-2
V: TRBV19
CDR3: ASRQDRGRYGYT

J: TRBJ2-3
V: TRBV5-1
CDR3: ASSPMAKVSRGLTDTQY

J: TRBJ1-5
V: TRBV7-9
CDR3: ASSVGGVSMGNQPQH

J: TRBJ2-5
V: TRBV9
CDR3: ASSVETSSGLAGLGTQY

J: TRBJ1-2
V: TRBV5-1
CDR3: ASRRDFGYT

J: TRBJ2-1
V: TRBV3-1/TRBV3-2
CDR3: ASSPRASSSYNEQF

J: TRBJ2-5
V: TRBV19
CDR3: ASSIVGRGTETQY

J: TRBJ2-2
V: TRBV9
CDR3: ASSVVGGSGELF

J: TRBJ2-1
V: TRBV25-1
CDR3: ASSESGTQGKQF

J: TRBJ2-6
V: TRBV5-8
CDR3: ASSRLADLPSGANVLT

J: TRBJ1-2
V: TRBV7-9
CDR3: ASSFTGGYRYGYT

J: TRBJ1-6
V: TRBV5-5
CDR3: ASSLRQSSYNSPLH

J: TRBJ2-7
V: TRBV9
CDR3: ASSVGSGGPYEQY

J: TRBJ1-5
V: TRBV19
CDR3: ASSMRAYGNQPQH

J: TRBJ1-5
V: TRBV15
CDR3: ATSRGRGPRSDGNQPQH

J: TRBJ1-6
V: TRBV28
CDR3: ASSGQGQNSPLH

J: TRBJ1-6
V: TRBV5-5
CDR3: ASSPPGQGNSPLH

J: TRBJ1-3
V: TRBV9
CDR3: ASSVDSGGLANSGNTIY

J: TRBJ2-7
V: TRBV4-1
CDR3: ASSIRQSPPTYEQY

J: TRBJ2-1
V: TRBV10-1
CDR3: ASSGPPGTHSGYNEQF

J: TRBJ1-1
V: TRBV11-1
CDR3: ASSLPGLMNTEAF

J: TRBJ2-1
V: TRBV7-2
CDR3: ASSLDWAGGFYNEQF

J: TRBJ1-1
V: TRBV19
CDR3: ASSLGRGKAF

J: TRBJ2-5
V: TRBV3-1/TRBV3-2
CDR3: ASSQRLAGFEETQY

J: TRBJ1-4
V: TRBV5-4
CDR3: ASSLPGVNEKLF

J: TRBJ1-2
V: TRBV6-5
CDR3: ASREVDRRGYT

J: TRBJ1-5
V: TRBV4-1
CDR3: ASSQEGTVNQPQH

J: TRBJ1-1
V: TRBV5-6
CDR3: ASSLGRRMNTEAF

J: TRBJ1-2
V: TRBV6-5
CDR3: ASAGTVDGYT

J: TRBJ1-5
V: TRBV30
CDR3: AWSVMTGSNQPQH

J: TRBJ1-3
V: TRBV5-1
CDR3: ASSLGQGGLPPTIY

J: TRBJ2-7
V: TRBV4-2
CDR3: ASSQAQGKSSYEQY

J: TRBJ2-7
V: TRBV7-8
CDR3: ASSLESVSYEQY

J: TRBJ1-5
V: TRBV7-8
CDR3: ASSTLDRVQGPQH

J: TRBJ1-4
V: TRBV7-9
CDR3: ASIGQTDEKLF

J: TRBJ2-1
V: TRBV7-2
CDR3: ASSLASSSGGGSQF

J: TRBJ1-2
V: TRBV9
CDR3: ASSPRDGRRGYGYT

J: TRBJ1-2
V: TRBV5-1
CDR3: ASSRAGGSGYT

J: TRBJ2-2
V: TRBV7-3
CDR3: ASSLVAGGATGELF

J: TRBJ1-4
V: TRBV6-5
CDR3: ASRRQGSTNEKLF

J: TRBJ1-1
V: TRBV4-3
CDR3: ASSHSHTGGTEAF

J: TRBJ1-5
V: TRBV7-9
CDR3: ASSPIEYSNQPQH

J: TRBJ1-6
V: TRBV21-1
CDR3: ASSPRGGTYNSPLH

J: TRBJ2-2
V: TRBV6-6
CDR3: ASSFFDAANTGELF

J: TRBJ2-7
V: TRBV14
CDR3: ASSPTSFSYEQY

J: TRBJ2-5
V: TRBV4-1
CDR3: ASSHGTGYQETQY